The rows below give T cell receptor beta chains drawn from one sample of a study of beta chain features in type 1 diabetes. Data came from immunoSEQ multiplex PCR; TCRdb stores just in-frame clones and leaves some out. The table includes 630,000 or so clones, over 12% detected once. Sequences were obtained from naive CD4+ T cells from blood. These receptor sequences come from a man between 18 and 35 years old with type 1 diabetes. Each CDR3 is given with its conserved first and last residue. D genes are given only for firm matches. Part of the rows lack a size; the others show once, few, many or a class for expanded clones.

D: .; V: TRBV30; J: TRBJ2-7; size: few; CDR3: CAWIGEATNEQYF; DNA: TGTGCCTGGATCGGAGAAGCTACGAACGAGCAGTACTTC
D: .; V: TRBV2; J: TRBJ2-5; size: .; CDR3: CASSKEGRGRGAQYF; DNA: TGTGCCAGCAGTAAAGAGGGTAGAGGCCGTGGGGCCCAGTACTTC
D: TRBD1; V: TRBV7-9; J: TRBJ2-7; size: .; CDR3: CASSRDRPTQYF; DNA: TGTGCCAGCAGCAGGGACAGGCCGACGCAGTACTTC
D: .; V: TRBV5-1; J: TRBJ1-5; size: .; CDR3: CASRPGTENQPQHF; DNA: TGCGCCAGCAGACCCGGGACGGAAAATCAGCCCCAGCATTTT
D: .; V: TRBV6-5; J: TRBJ1-1; size: few; CDR3: CASSYQAEAFF; DNA: TGTGCCAGCAGTTATCAAGCTGAAGCTTTCTTT
D: .; V: TRBV19; J: TRBJ1-1; size: few; CDR3: CASSGAGANTEAFF; DNA: TGTGCCAGTAGTGGGGCAGGAGCGAACACTGAAGCTTTCTTT
D: .; V: TRBV5-1; J: TRBJ1-5; size: .; CDR3: CASSLGYRSNQPQHF; DNA: TGCGCCAGCAGCTTGGGTTATCGTAGCAATCAGCCCCAGCATTTT
D: .; V: TRBV18; J: TRBJ2-7; size: .; CDR3: CASSPGQGDYEQYF; DNA: TGTGCCAGCTCACCGGGGCAGGGAGACTACGAGCAGTACTTC
D: TRBD1; V: TRBV4-3; J: TRBJ1-4; size: .; CDR3: CASSRRTGANEKLFF; DNA: TGCGCCAGCAGCCGGAGGACAGGGGCTAATGAAAAACTGTTTTTT
D: .; V: TRBV10-3; J: TRBJ2-6; size: few; CDR3: CATKDSGANVLTF; DNA: TGTGCCACCAAGGACTCTGGGGCCAACGTCCTGACTTTC
D: .; V: TRBV4-2; J: TRBJ2-7; size: .; CDR3: CASSQDPGHLLEQYF; DNA: TGTGCCAGCAGCCAAGATCCGGGCCACCTCCTTGAGCAGTACTTC
D: TRBD1; V: TRBV4-1; J: TRBJ2-3; size: few; CDR3: CASSPGLGTATDTQYF; DNA: TGCGCCAGCAGCCCGGGCCTAGGGACAGCCACAGATACGCAGTATTTT
D: .; V: TRBV25-1; J: TRBJ1-5; size: .; CDR3: CASSESDSPNQPQHF; DNA: TGTGCCAGCAGTGAATCAGACAGCCCCAATCAGCCCCAGCATTTT
D: TRBD1; V: TRBV2; J: TRBJ1-4; size: .; CDR3: CASSPTGMGEKLFF; DNA: TGTGCCAGCAGCCCGACAGGGATGGGAGAAAAACTGTTTTTT
D: .; V: TRBV4-1; J: TRBJ2-5; size: few; CDR3: CASSQPRRGRQETQYF; DNA: TGCGCCAGCAGCCAACCGCGGAGGGGTCGGCAAGAGACCCAGTACTTC
D: .; V: TRBV29-1; J: TRBJ1-2; size: .; CDR3: CSVERTSAAEETF; DNA: TGCAGCGTTGAAAGGACAAGCGCCGCGGAGGAAACCTTC
D: .; V: TRBV28; J: TRBJ2-3; size: .; CDR3: CASLADTQYF; DNA: TGTGCCAGCTTAGCGGATACGCAGTATTTT
D: .; V: TRBV7-8; J: TRBJ2-1; size: .; CDR3: CASSLEISYNEQFF; DNA: TGTGCCAGCAGCTTAGAGATTTCCTACAATGAGCAGTTCTTC
D: .; V: TRBV30; J: TRBJ2-7; size: .; CDR3: CAWSVRGVTYEQYF; DNA: TGTGCCTGGAGTGTACGGGGTGTGACCTACGAGCAGTACTTC
D: .; V: TRBV9; J: TRBJ1-1; size: .; CDR3: CASSPRSQAGEAFF; DNA: TGTGCCAGCAGCCCCCGGTCACAGGCAGGGGAAGCTTTCTTT
D: .; V: TRBV9; J: TRBJ1-5; size: .; CDR3: CASSPDPRWDQPQHF; DNA: TGTGCCAGCAGTCCGGACCCAAGGTGGGATCAGCCCCAGCATTTT
D: .; V: TRBV7-9; J: TRBJ2-1; size: .; CDR3: CASSTGFFYNEQFF; DNA: TGTGCCAGCAGCACCGGGTTCTTTTACAATGAGCAGTTCTTC
D: TRBD2; V: TRBV9; J: TRBJ2-3; size: .; CDR3: CASSELLAGGDTQYF; DNA: TGTGCCAGCAGCGAATTACTAGCGGGTGGGGATACGCAGTATTTT
D: TRBD1; V: TRBV7-9; J: TRBJ2-6; size: .; CDR3: CASSEWTGTSGANVLTF; DNA: TGTGCCAGCAGCGAGTGGACAGGGACCTCTGGGGCCAACGTCCTGACTTTC
D: .; V: TRBV28; J: TRBJ2-7; size: few; CDR3: CASIDSGSRGEQYF; DNA: TGTGCCAGCATCGACTCAGGGTCTCGCGGCGAGCAGTACTTC
D: .; V: TRBV7-2; J: TRBJ2-7; size: .; CDR3: CASSPPASYEQYF; DNA: TGTGCCAGCAGCCCCCCCGCCTCCTACGAGCAGTACTTC
D: .; V: TRBV28; J: TRBJ1-2; size: .; CDR3: CASSTGQPYGYGYTF; DNA: TGTGCCAGCAGTACCGGGCAACCCTATGGGTATGGCTACACCTTC
D: .; V: TRBV5-8; J: TRBJ1-2; size: few; CDR3: CASSLRLAYGYTF; DNA: TGTGCCAGCAGCTTGCGACTGGCCTATGGCTACACCTTC
D: .; V: TRBV7-8; J: TRBJ1-1; size: .; CDR3: CASSLLGVDWNTEAFF; DNA: TGTGCCAGCAGCTTACTGGGGGTGGATTGGAACACTGAAGCTTTCTTT
D: .; V: TRBV27; J: TRBJ1-1; size: .; CDR3: CASSYRVNTEAFF; DNA: TGTGCCAGCAGTTATAGGGTGAACACTGAAGCTTTCTTT
D: .; V: TRBV7-2; J: TRBJ2-1; size: .; CDR3: CASSLHNEQFF; DNA: TGTGCCAGCAGCTTACACAATGAGCAGTTCTTC
D: .; V: TRBV4-1; J: TRBJ2-7; size: .; CDR3: CASSQVGRTVTYEQYF; DNA: TGCGCCAGCAGCCAAGTGGGAAGGACGGTTACCTACGAGCAGTACTTC
D: .; V: TRBV27; J: TRBJ2-3; size: .; CDR3: CASSLSTRDTQYF; DNA: TGTGCCAGCAGTTTATCCACTCGAGATACGCAGTATTTT
D: TRBD1; V: TRBV5-1; J: TRBJ1-1; size: .; CDR3: CASSFRDRGPRNTEAFF; DNA: TGCGCCAGCAGCTTCCGGGACAGGGGGCCGCGGAACACTGAAGCTTTCTTT
D: TRBD2; V: TRBV4-1; J: TRBJ2-1; size: few; CDR3: CASSQGVASGRSSSYNEQFF; DNA: TGCGCCAGCAGCCAAGGGGTTGCTAGCGGGAGGTCGAGCTCCTACAATGAGCAGTTCTTC
D: .; V: TRBV5-4; J: TRBJ2-5; size: few; CDR3: CASSFDSTSRVGKTQYF; DNA: TGTGCCAGCAGCTTCGACAGTACCAGTCGGGTTGGAAAGACCCAGTACTTC
D: .; V: TRBV5-4; J: TRBJ1-5; size: few; CDR3: CASSRESNQPQHF; DNA: TGTGCCAGCAGCCGTGAAAGCAATCAGCCCCAGCATTTT
D: TRBD1; V: TRBV15; J: TRBJ2-3; size: few; CDR3: CATSRTYGDRDQDTQYF; DNA: TGTGCCACCAGCAGGACCTACGGGGACAGGGATCAAGATACGCAGTATTTT
D: .; V: TRBV14; J: TRBJ2-1; size: .; CDR3: CASSQVLLYNEQFF; DNA: TGTGCCAGCAGCCAAGTCCTACTATACAATGAGCAGTTCTTC
D: .; V: TRBV7-2; J: TRBJ1-5; size: once; CDR3: CASSLAEMGNQPQHF; DNA: TGTGCCAGCAGCTTAGCGGAAATGGGAAATCAGCCCCAGCATTTT
D: TRBD2; V: TRBV9; J: TRBJ2-1; size: .; CDR3: CASSVGLANEQFF; DNA: TGTGCCAGCAGCGTGGGACTAGCAAATGAGCAGTTCTTC
D: .; V: TRBV7-2; J: TRBJ2-3; size: .; CDR3: CASSPRQGSTDTQYF; DNA: TGTGCCAGCAGCCCTCGTCAGGGCAGCACAGATACGCAGTATTTT
D: .; V: TRBV6-5; J: TRBJ1-2; size: .; CDR3: CASRTGRNYGYTF; DNA: TGTGCCAGCAGGACAGGCCGTAACTATGGCTACACCTTC
D: TRBD1; V: TRBV18; J: TRBJ1-1; size: few; CDR3: CASSPSDRVSEAFF; DNA: TGTGCCAGCTCACCGTCGGACAGGGTTAGTGAAGCTTTCTTT
D: TRBD1; V: TRBV30; J: TRBJ2-5; size: .; CDR3: CAWETGGAETQYF; DNA: TGTGCCTGGGAGACAGGGGGCGCAGAGACCCAGTACTTC
D: .; V: TRBV5-4; J: TRBJ1-1; size: .; CDR3: CASSGAQGTEAFF; DNA: TGTGCCAGCAGCGGAGCACAGGGAACTGAAGCTTTCTTT